Sequencing of this T cell receptor beta chain was carried out in a study of cytomegalovirus exposure and HLA in healthy donors. A multiplex PCR was run with 60 Vbeta primers and 13 Jbeta primers. The data were produced by immunoSEQ multiplex PCR, yet TCRdb's version contains in-frame clones alone and is incomplete. The repertoire holds about 170,000 clones, with roughly four fifths as singletons. The donors were healthy bone marrow donors. The V gene's germline CDR1 is SGDLS and CDR2 YYNGEE. The V end lost 0 bases, the J end lost 0 bases, and 17 bases lay between the germline ends. CDR3 length: 18 amino acids.

The chain employs TRBV9 and TRBJ2-3; D is possibly TRBD2 (7 bases). This clonotype originated in a female donor in good health and CMV-seronegative. Sequenced input: PBMCs. The CDR3 region is CASSVEGGARTSTDTQYF. In DNA, the CDR3 is TGTGCCAGCAGCGTAGAAGGGGGGGCCCGCACTAGCACAGATACGCAGTATTTT.